This record looks at one TCR beta chain sequence and its context. No antigen is known for it. Since no conserved phenylalanine or tryptophan closes the CDR3, a read error is the likely cause. The DNA is omitted, as the CDR3 cannot be located on it reliably, and the CDR3 follows TCRdb's listing. The cohort consisted of 666 healthy bone marrow donors. At the time of sampling, all cohort members were nominally healthy, though unrecorded immune exposures were likely present. The donor tested CMV seronegative and was one of the 352 seronegative cohort members. Every donor gave a peripheral blood sample, and the peripheral blood mononuclear cells from that sample were used for TCR beta sequencing. Genomic DNA was extracted from the blood cell samples with the Qiagen DNeasy Blood Extraction Kit. These data are taken from a study of cytomegalovirus exposure and HLA in healthy donors listed by TCRdb under 2017. General notes on the study: In an earlier analysis of about 560 of the donors, 276 Gb of sequence data and approximately 100 million unique TCR beta sequences from about 180 million T cells were reported. An early release covering more than 500 HLA-typed donors comprised about 320 gigabases of sequencing data and tens of millions of unique TCR sequences. Of the roughly 410 genotyped donors, 81% were placed in the genetic ancestry cluster associated with self-reported Caucasian donors. The aim of the study was to test whether cataloging public T cell receptors could identify signatures of past pathogen exposure. The study profiled the T cell repertoires of some 610 subjects by immunosequencing and related them to cytomegalovirus serostatus. Along with the roughly 670-subject first cohort, a separate validation cohort of over a hundred different subjects was used. The study combined high-throughput TCR immunosequencing, statistical association of individual TCRs with disease status, and machine learning to predict cytomegalovirus infection status. A later analysis re-analyzed previously published TCR beta repertoires from hundreds of donors and added high-resolution HLA genotyping to study TCR occurrence patterns. In the later analysis, no new phenotypic data were used to find candidate immune exposures; instead, reliance was placed on TCR beta sequences and their occurrence across donors. An earlier analysis of 500 to 650 of the donors applied high-throughput TCR beta sequencing to assess whether each TCR beta V gene segment acted as functional or pseudogenic. Donor age, sex, ethnicity and CMV serostatus were collected together with the repertoire data. A later genetic analysis took genome-wide SNP genotypes for about 55% of the 666 donors and used that subset as a discovery cohort. All discovery cohort repertoires had been generated using a single sequencing platform. Both class I and class II loci were covered by HLA typing, at four-digit resolution. Typing coverage varied by locus: about 620-630 donors for A, B, C, DRB1 and DQB1; roughly 560 for DQA1; about 600 for DPA1; around 450 for DPB1. A handful of DR-DQ haplotypes were handled as single units for association and clustering because linkage in the cohort was strong. On average, about 240,000 unique TCR beta nucleotide sequences were sequenced per donor among more than 350 genotyped donors of the cohort, with roughly 18% of those sequences being non-productive.

The library was obtained by the immunoSEQ multiplex PCR assay. For the multiplex PCR, a mixture combining 60 forward primers for TCR Vbeta segments and 13 reverse primers for TCR Jbeta segments was used. The CDR3 region of rearranged TCR beta genes was amplified from genomic DNA with a multiplex PCR assay. On the Illumina HiSeq System, the amplified TCR beta libraries were sequenced as 87-base-pair reads. As for the original processing: Across the 500 to 700 repertoires, a later analysis counted about 81 million unique TCR beta chains, roughly 11 million of which were shared by at least two donors. Raw reads were error-corrected and collapsed into unique sequences by a nearest-neighbor algorithm in which closely related sequences were merged to remove PCR and sequencing errors. V, D and J gene segments were assigned by aligning CDR3 sequences to IMGT reference sequences. For a sequence to be retained, at least a six-nucleotide match to both a V gene segment and a J gene segment was required. A rearrangement was called productive if the CDR3 had no stop codons and remained in frame with V and J, and every other rearrangement was called non-productive. CDR3 was defined by IMGT convention, running from the second conserved V-encoded cysteine to the conserved J-encoded phenylalanine. The earlier analysis of roughly 590 of the donors excluded any sequence lacking an unambiguous match to a single V gene segment. In an earlier analysis of a few hundred of the donors, V segments were called functional above 56.7% productive rearrangements and were called segregating when the between-donor standard deviation exceeded 5%. A statistical classification framework was developed to diagnose cytomegalovirus status using the catalog of TCR beta chain sequences. A later analysis assigned V and J genes by comparing TCR nucleotide sequences with IMGT/GENE-DB human TR gene sequences. Using the TCRdist pipeline, a later analysis assigned CDR3 sequences along with most-parsimonious VDJ recombination scenarios. A later analysis defined each TCR beta chain by its CDR3 amino acid sequence plus V-gene family, and excluded reads lacking a unique V-gene family. To address suspected cross-contamination and a sequencing artifact, a later analysis removed several hundred highly shared, low-generation-probability nucleotide sequences. For each public chain, a later analysis derived a clonal expansion index from normalized ranks of inferred template counts within each repertoire. A later analysis computed generation probabilities with a VDJ recombination model fitted to out-of-frame rearrangements, and checked the results against IGoR. A later analysis scored TCR-TCR, TCR-HLA and TCR-CMV co-occurrence with hypergeometric tests, applying a repertoire-size bias correction to TCR pairs. To estimate false discovery rates, a later analysis permuted the HLA or CMV assignments 20 times. A later analysis grouped co-occurring TCRs with DBSCAN, adding TCRdist sequence similarity when clustering within HLA-allele-positive subsets. Co-occurrence clustering excluded repertoires with fewer than 30,000 or more than 120,000 public chains, plus five with anomalous nucleotide sharing. TCRdb stores this immuneACCESS table with in-frame sequences only. Part of the clones is absent; in the studies checked, under half of the shortfall reflects unresolved V genes, and no reason is known for the rest. Clone size and V and J calls were adopted from that table, with D and trimming inferred from the DNA. In all, the sample holds about 170,000 clones, and roughly 73% of those were seen once. The ten largest clonotypes hold around 3.1% of the sample.

The CDR3 length is 11 residues, termini included. CDR1 SGHAT and CDR2 FQNNGV are derived from the germline V gene. Study-level results and caveats: Because HLA typing was missing for some donors at each locus, association tests included only the typed subset. The cohort was sequenced for TCR beta chains only, and without alpha or paired-chain data the features that could be detected were limited. Most TCR sequences were seen in very few donors, while some public TCRs were found in many individuals. In a later analysis, HLA-associated TCR beta chains showed more clonal expansion and lower generation probabilities than non-associated chains that were equally common. In vitro tests confirmed that a few of the cytomegalovirus-associated TCR beta chains recognize cytomegalovirus antigens. According to the authors, the approach could potentially be generalized to other disease states and immunological phenotypes. In a later genetic analysis, a missense DCLRE1C variant was associated with V-gene and J-gene trimming of TCR beta chains, and the association was replicated in an independent cohort. Sequencing depth was assumed to be roughly uniform across donors in the presence/absence analyses, though that assumption may not hold. In a later analysis, the rate of TCR association differed among HLA loci, with DRB1 alleles having the most associated TCRs and HLA-C alleles having the fewest. Broadly in line with IMGT annotations, most TCR beta V segments showed up in productive rearrangements about 87% or about 30% of the time in an earlier analysis of 450 to 750 of the donors. A cluster of highly shared sequence variants was judged likely to represent a technical artifact of the sequencing pipeline. The study listed 164 TCR beta chains as associated with cytomegalovirus. Several of the top co-occurrence clusters appeared to be linked to parvovirus B19, influenza, CMV and Epstein-Barr virus, according to a later analysis. Correlated functional status among segregating V segments might reflect linkage disequilibrium, but an unknown experimental factor could not be ruled out. A further reported finding was that TCR beta sequences accurately predicted the HLA-A and HLA-B alleles for most subjects in the first cohort. A later genetic analysis reported fewer N-insertions in productive TCRs among donors in an Asian-associated ancestry cluster than the roughly 690-donor mean. A later analysis associated 16,951 TCR beta sequences with specific HLA alleles at a false discovery rate of 0.05. Most CMV-associated TCR beta chains appeared to be HLA-restricted in a later analysis, and the HLA associations seemed to be driven largely by CMV exposure. The classifier was reported to diagnose cytomegalovirus status with high specificity and sensitivity in both the original and validation cohorts. Some IMGT-functional V segments, including TRBV6-2 and TRBV6-3, could not be distinguished by the 87-base-pair reads and were therefore excluded. The only immune exposure information available for the cohort was CMV serostatus. Because counts were too low, roughly 18 rarely observed V segments, including chromosome 9 orphons, were left out of the earlier analysis of 587 of the donors. Assigning TCR associations to individual alleles was difficult when HLA alleles, especially DR and DQ, strongly co-occurred.

The chain is encoded by TRBV11-2 joined to TRBJ2-7; the table's D call of TRBD1 was not tested on the DNA. This clonotype was sampled from a female donor in good health and CMV-seronegative. Material for sequencing was PBMCs. This receptor has the CDR3 CASSGGDRVFI.